These 8 T cell receptor beta chains came from one sample sequenced in a study of T cells in Graves' hyperthyroidism and ophthalmopathy. Authors of the study amplified TCR beta CDR3 regions from RNA transcripts. The HTBI set primed first-round TCR CDR3 RT-PCR. Via MiXCR, TCRdb re-called the multiplex PCR reads, giving one row per CDR3 protein. The sample lists around 700,000 distinct CDR3 sequences; around a third were seen once. The sequenced sample consisted of blood. These receptors all stem from a woman aged 35 to 49 with Graves' hyperthyroidism.

This clonotype was counted many times. The chain is built from TRBV7-9 and TRBJ1-6, with D unresolved. The CDR3 covers 15 residues. Trimming took 4 bases from V and 9 from J, leaving 16 bases between them. Germline CDR1 SEHNR, CDR2 FQNEAQ (reference sequence). CDR3 loop: CASSSEAGWSSPLHF. The CDR3 DNA is TGTGCCAGCAGCTCCGAGGCGGGATGGAGTTCACCCCTCCACTTT.

This clonotype was picked up a small number of times. This sequence joins TRBV24-1 and TRBJ1-3; 7 nucleotides align to TRBD1. The germline gives CDR1 KGHDR, CDR2 SFDVKD. The CDR3 is made up of 16 amino acids. Unmatched junction bases numbered 5, after V lost 4 bases and J lost 0 bases. CDR3 nucleotide sequence: TGTGCCACCAGTGAGGGGACAGCTAACTCTGGAAACACCATATATTTT. Residues: CATSEGTANSGNTIYF.

The chain uses TRBV20-1 and TRBJ1-2, with D hard to call. Trimming took 6 bases from V and 4 from J, leaving 18 bases between them. The germline CDR1 and CDR2 sequences are DFQATT and SNEGSKA (reference sequence). This CDR3 is 14 amino acids long. This CDR3 is CSARYLGSRYGYTF. The CDR3 bases are TGCAGTGCCCGGTACCTTGGCAGCCGCTATGGCTACACCTTC.

J is TRBJ2-2 and V is TRBV7-2; 7 nucleotides agree with TRBD2. CDR1 is SGHTA and CDR2 is FQGNSA in the germline V gene. With V trimmed by 5 bases and J by 1 base, 7 bases remained unmatched. This CDR3 region has 16 residues. CDR3 protein: CASSQDSSGNTGELFF. The CDR3 DNA sequence: TGTGCCAGCAGCCAAGATTCTAGCGGGAACACCGGGGAGCTGTTTTTT.

This clonotype was seen only a few times. The gene calls are TRBV20-1 and TRBJ2-7; 10 bases match TRBD1. The CDR3 contains 15 residues. From germline, CDR1 is DFQATT and CDR2 SNEGSKA (reference sequence). The J segment lost 1 base and the V segment lost 6 bases, leaving 9 bases of the junction unmatched. This chain's CDR3 is CSARRGTGASYEQYF. DNA for the CDR3: TGCAGTGCCAGAAGGGGGACAGGGGCATCCTACGAGCAGTACTTC.

This clonotype showed up just a few times. This rearrangement joins TRBV6-5 to TRBJ1-2; D is possibly TRBD1 (5 bases). The CDR3 spans 15 residues. Trimming removed 2 bases at V and 4 bases at J, with 14 bases between. In germline, CDR1 is MNHEY, CDR2 SVGAGI. In nucleotides, the CDR3 is TGTGCCAGCAGTTACACCGATGGGGGTGGCTATGGCTACACCTTC. This translates into CASSYTDGGGYGYTF.

This clonotype was detected a few times. The chain recombines TRBV5-1 with TRBJ1-1; TRBD1 is a possible D gene (5 bases). With 3 bases removed from V and 1 base from J, the gap between germline ends came to 13 bases. The V gene's germline CDR1 is SGHRS and CDR2 YFSETQ. The CDR3 loop spans 15 amino acids. CDR3 loop: CASSSLRVGNTEAFF. CDR3 coding DNA: TGCGCCAGCAGCTCCCTCAGGGTCGGGAACACTGAAGCTTTCTTT. Full variable domain (remainder filled in from reference TRBV5-1 and TRBJ1-1): KAGVTQTPRYLIKTRGQQVTLSCSPISGHRSVSWYQQTPGQGLQFLFEYFSETQRNKGNFPGRFSGRQFSNSRSEMNVSTLELGDSALYLCASSSLRVGNTEAFFGQGTRLTVV.

This chain connects TRBV7-9 to TRBJ2-7, with 9 bases matching TRBD1. Germline V CDR1 and CDR2: SEHNR, FQNEAQ (reference sequence). Losses at the gene ends were 3 bases for V and 4 bases for J; bases not matched to a gene: 4. This CDR3 region has 14 residues. The CDR3, as DNA: TGTGCCAGCAGCTTCTCGGGACAGGGATACGAGCAGTACTTC. It encodes CASSFSGQGYEQYF. The full variable domain, in which reference TRBV7-9 and TRBJ2-7 provide the parts outside the CDR3, is DTGVSQNPRHKITKRGQNVTFRCDPISEHNRLYWYRQTLGQGPEFLTYFQNEAQLEKSRLLSDRFSAERPKGSFSTLEIQRTEQGDSAMYLCASSFSGQGYEQYFGPGTRLTVT.